This T cell receptor (beta chain) stems from a study of blood T cell repertoires in COVID-19. Across the study: PBMCs, B-cell-depleted T cells, or T cells were the source of the cDNA or gDNA that made up the material.

TCRdb's table, derived via immunoSEQ multiplex PCR, lists solely in-frame clones and lacks some. Of under 150,000 clones in the sample, 88% were seen once. Germline assignment: CDR1 LGHNA and CDR2 YNFKEQ. V was clipped by 4 bases and J by 7 bases; unmatched bases: 17. The CDR3 runs 18 residues. Material for sequencing was peripheral blood. The TCR was taken from a human donor in a cohort sampled during active COVID-19. The chain uses TRBV4-2 and TRBJ2-1, with 9 bases matching TRBD2. The CDR3 bases are TGTGCCAGCAGCCTCCTAGGGAATGCGGGGGGGCCCCAGAATGAGCAGTTCTTC. This gives the protein CASSLLGNAGGPQNEQFF.